The clone carrying this T cell receptor beta chain occurred once. Its cognate antigen is unknown. A single base separates this from a much larger clone, so it may be a read error. These data are taken from a study of regulatory T cells in long-lasting Graves disease. Study outcomes and limitations: Persistent patients shared more public clonotypes (approximately 2,800) than new patients (approximately 900).

Indicated time point: newly diagnosed GD, antithyroid drugs for less than 3 months. PBMCs provided the RNA from which the TCR library was made. The patients were enrolled through endocrinology in Xi'an, China. The length of the CDR3 is 14 residues. Germline V gives CDR1 LGHDT, CDR2 YNNKEL (reference sequence). Both iRepertoire HTBI primers and Arm-PCR of CDR3 regions were used to build the TCR beta libraries. TCRdb itself ran the multiplex PCR reads through MiXCR, one entry per CDR3 protein. The sample has hundreds of thousands of distinct CDR3 sequences, roughly a sixth seen once. This same sample was also taken into another study, of T cells in Graves' hyperthyroidism and ophthalmopathy. In that study: The diagnoses drew upon clinical symptoms, serum thyroxine and TRAb, thyroid ultrasound and orbital computed tomography.

This sequence originates from a middle-aged woman with Graves disease. The J gene is TRBJ1-1, the V gene TRBV3-1; a possible D gene is TRBD1 (5 bases). This material consisted of peripheral blood mononuclear cells (PBMCs), taken at new diagnosis, from a patient treated with antithyroid drugs. This CDR3 is CASSLRDAEREALF. The CDR3, as DNA: TGTGCCAGCAGCCTCCGGGACGCAGAACGTGAAGCTCTCTTT.